Below, 10 T cell receptor beta chains from the same sample are listed, as sequenced in a study of blood T cells in healthy people across ages. A sample-barcoded 5' primer and a J-beta primer mix were used in a second PCR of about 7 to 12 cycles. TCRdb re-derived calls from the 5' RACE reads in MiXCR, one entry per CDR3 protein. In the table there are roughly 1.5 million distinct CDR3 sequences, less than 45% of which are singletons. Sample: blood. These receptor sequences come from a woman in her late teens or twenties in good health.

This chain joins TRBV20-1 and TRBJ2-1; no definite D call. This CDR3 is built from 12 residues. The germline gives CDR1 DFQATT, CDR2 SNEGSKA (reference sequence). The V gene lost 4 bases and the J gene lost 10 bases, with 14 bases spanning the gap. In DNA, the CDR3 is TGCAGTGCTATATGGAAAGCCTACGAGCAGTTCTTC. Protein: CSAIWKAYEQFF.

The chain uses TRBV7-3 and TRBJ1-1, with unresolved D. The CDR3 loop spans 13 amino acids. Germline V gene data show CDR1 as SGHTA and CDR2 as FQGTGA. Trimming pared 5 bases from V and 5 bases from J, leaving 12 bases between. CDR3 sequence: CASSELGWTEAFF. The CDR3 DNA sequence: TGTGCCAGCAGCGAACTTGGGTGGACTGAAGCTTTCTTT.

This clonotype was detected only a few times. CDR3 protein: CASRLGQSYNEQFF. CDR3 coding DNA: TGCGCCAGCAGACTGGGACAGTCCTACAATGAGCAGTTCTTC. The J gene is TRBJ2-1, the V gene TRBV5-1; 7 bases align to TRBD1. Trimming took 5 bases from V and 1 from J; bases not matched to a gene: 3. The CDR3 is 14 amino acids. Germline V gives CDR1 SGHRS, CDR2 YFSETQ.

This clonotype appeared a single time. A much bigger clone sits one base away, suggesting this may be a read error. J is TRBJ2-7 and V is TRBV7-2, with D unclear. The CDR3 is 14 amino acids. CDR1 is SGHTA and CDR2 is FQGNSA in the germline V gene. The CDR3 DNA reads TGTGCCAGCAGCTTAAGTTGGCAGACCTACGTGCAGTACTTC. This translates into CASSLSWQTYVQYF. Full variable domain (outside the CDR3, taken from reference TRBV7-2 and TRBJ2-7): GAGVSQSPSNKVTEKGKDVELRCDPISGHTALYWYRQSLGQGLEFLIYFQGNSAPDKSGLPSDRFSAERTGGSVSTLTIQRTQQEDSAVYLCASSLSWQTYVQYFGPGTRLTVT.

This clonotype has more than one count but fewer than ten. The rearrangement uses TRBV4-3 and TRBJ1-6; tentatively, D is TRBD1 (5 bases). Germline CDR1 LGHNA, CDR2 YSLEER. V was pared by 4 bases and J by 9 bases, with 13 bases between. The CDR3 consists of 14 residues. DNA of the CDR3: TGCGCCAGCAGCCTAGAGAAAGGGGTTTCACCCCTCCACTTT. The encoded protein is CASSLEKGVSPLHF.

Remarks on this clonotype: A much larger clone differs by one base, so this may be a read error. The rearrangement uses TRBV7-2 and TRBJ2-7; D possibly corresponds to TRBD2 (7 bases). The CDR3 length is 16 residues. The germline V gene has CDR1 SGHTA and CDR2 FQGNSA. CDR3 sequence: CAGSLASTGGQYEQYF. CDR3 bases: TGTGCCGGCAGCTTAGCATCAACGGGAGGACAGTACGAGCAGTACTTC.

The chain uses TRBV12-3 or TRBV12-4 and TRBJ2-7; D is uncertain. This CDR3 contains 15 residues. Trimming left V 2 bases short and J 7 bases short, with 18 bases between. CDR3: CASSLFSMPYNEQYF. In DNA, the CDR3 is TGTGCCAGCAGTTTATTCAGTATGCCTTACAATGAGCAGTACTTC.

The rearrangement uses TRBV29-1 and TRBJ2-7, with D uncertain. Germline V gene lookup returns CDR1 SQVTM and CDR2 ANQGSEA. Deletions cut 4 bases from V and 7 bases from J, with 11 bases between. The CDR3 is 11 residues long. CDR3: CSVADTGEQYF. The CDR3 DNA reads TGCAGCGTTGCGGATACCGGGGAGCAGTACTTC.

Remarks on this clonotype: At one of its ends the junction is not consistent with the germline gene, which may arise from a read error. The chain employs TRBV12-3 or TRBV12-4 and TRBJ2-7; TRBD2 matches at 8 bases. The CDR3 sequence is 14 residues long. CDR3 bases: TGTACCAGCAGCTCCAGCGGGAGTATAAACGAGCAGTACTTC. Residues: CTSSSSGSINEQYF.

This chain connects TRBV12-5 to TRBJ2-5; no clear D gene. Gene TRBJ2-1 matches the end of the DNA better, so the J call may be wrong. Germline values: CDR1 LGHNT, CDR2 FRNRAP. CDR3 size: 18 residues. In DNA, the CDR3 is TGTGCTAGTGGTTCCATCTATGTGAGAGCGACTTCGCAAGAGACCCAGTTCTTC. Translated, it gives CASGSIYVRATSQETQFF.